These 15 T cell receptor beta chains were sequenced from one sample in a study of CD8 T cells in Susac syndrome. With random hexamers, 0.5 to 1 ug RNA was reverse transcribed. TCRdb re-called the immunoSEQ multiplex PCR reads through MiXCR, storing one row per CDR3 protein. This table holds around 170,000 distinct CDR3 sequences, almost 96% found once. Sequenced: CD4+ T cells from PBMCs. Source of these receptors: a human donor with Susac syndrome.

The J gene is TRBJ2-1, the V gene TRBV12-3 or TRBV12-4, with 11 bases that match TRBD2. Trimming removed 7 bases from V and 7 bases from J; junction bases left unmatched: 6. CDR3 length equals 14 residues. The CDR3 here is CASTLSGGANEQFF. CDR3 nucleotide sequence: TGTGCCAGCACCCTTAGCGGGGGGGCAAATGAGCAGTTCTTC.

The DNA for the CDR3 is TGTGCCAGCAGGCCGACAGGGAGAACCGGGGAGCTGTTTTTT. Translating gives CASRPTGRTGELFF. The chain employs TRBV7-9 and TRBJ2-2; TRBD1 matches 7 bases. This CDR3 has 14 amino acids. The V and J ends lost 6 bases and 5 bases, in that order; junction bases with no gene match: 6. CDR1 and CDR2 (germline): SEHNR, FQNEAQ (reference sequence).

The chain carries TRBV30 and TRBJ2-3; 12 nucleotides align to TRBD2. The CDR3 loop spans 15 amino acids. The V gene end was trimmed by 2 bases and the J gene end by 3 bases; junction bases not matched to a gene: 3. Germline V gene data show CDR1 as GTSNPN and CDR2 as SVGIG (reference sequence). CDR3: CAWSSSGRVTDTQYF. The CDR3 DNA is TGTGCCTGGAGTTCTAGCGGGAGGGTAACAGATACGCAGTATTTT.

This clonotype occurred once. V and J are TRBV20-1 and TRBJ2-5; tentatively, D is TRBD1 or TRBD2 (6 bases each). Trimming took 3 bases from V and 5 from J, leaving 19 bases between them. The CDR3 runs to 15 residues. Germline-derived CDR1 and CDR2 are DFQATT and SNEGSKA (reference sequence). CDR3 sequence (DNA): TGCAGTGCTAGTCCCGTAGGGGGAGGAGGGGAGACCCAGTACTTC. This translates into CSASPVGGGGETQYF.

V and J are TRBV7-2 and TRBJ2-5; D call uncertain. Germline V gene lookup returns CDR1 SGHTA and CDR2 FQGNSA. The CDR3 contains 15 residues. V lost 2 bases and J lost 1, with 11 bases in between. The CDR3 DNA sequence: TGTGCCAGCAGCTTAAAGGAGACCTCCCAAGAGACCCAGTACTTC. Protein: CASSLKETSQETQYF.

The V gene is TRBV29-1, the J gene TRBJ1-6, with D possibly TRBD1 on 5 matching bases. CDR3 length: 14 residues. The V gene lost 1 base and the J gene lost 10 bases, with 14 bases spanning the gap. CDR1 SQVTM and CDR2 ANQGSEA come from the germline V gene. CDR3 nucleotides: TGCAGCGTTGAAGTCGGGGGGTTAGGCTCACCCCTCCACTTT. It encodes CSVEVGGLGSPLHF.

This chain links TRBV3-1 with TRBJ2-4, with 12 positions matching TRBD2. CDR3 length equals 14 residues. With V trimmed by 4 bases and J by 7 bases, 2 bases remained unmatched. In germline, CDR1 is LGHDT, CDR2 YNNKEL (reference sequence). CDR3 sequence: CASSPSGGANIQYF. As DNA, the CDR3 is TGTGCCAGCAGCCCTAGCGGGGGGGCTAACATTCAGTACTTC. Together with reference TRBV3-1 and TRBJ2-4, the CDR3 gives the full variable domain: DTAVSQTPKYLVTQMGNDKSIKCEQNLGHDTMYWYKQDSKKFLKIMFSYNNKELIINETVPNRFSPKSPDKAHLNLHINSLELGDSAVYFCASSPSGGANIQYFGAGTRLSVL.

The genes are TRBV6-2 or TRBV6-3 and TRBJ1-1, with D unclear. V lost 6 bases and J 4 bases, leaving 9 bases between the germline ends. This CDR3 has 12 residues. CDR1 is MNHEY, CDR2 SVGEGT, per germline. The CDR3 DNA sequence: TGTGCCAGCAGGCAAGGGTTCACTGAAGCTTTCTTT. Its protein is CASRQGFTEAFF.

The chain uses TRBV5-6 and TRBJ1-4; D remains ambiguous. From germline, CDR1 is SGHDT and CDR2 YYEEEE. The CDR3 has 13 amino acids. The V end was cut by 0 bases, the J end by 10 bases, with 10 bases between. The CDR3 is CASSLDLAGKLFF. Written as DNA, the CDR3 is TGTGCCAGCAGCTTGGACCTTGCGGGAAAACTGTTTTTT.

The CDR3 sequence: CAWSASTGVEQYF. The CDR3 DNA sequence: TGTGCCTGGAGTGCCTCGACAGGGGTCGAGCAGTACTTC. V usage is TRBV30 and J usage is TRBJ2-7; 8 bases line up with TRBD1. The CDR3 is 13 amino acids. Germline assignment: CDR1 GTSNPN and CDR2 SVGIG (reference sequence). The trim removed 1 base at V and 6 bases at J, leaving 5 bases unmatched.

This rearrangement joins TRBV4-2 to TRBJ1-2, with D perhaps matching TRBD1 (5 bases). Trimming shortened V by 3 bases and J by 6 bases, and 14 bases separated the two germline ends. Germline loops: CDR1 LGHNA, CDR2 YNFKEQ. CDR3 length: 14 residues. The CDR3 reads CASSQVGGFDGYTF. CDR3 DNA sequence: TGTGCCAGCAGCCAGGTCGGGGGGTTTGATGGCTACACCTTC.

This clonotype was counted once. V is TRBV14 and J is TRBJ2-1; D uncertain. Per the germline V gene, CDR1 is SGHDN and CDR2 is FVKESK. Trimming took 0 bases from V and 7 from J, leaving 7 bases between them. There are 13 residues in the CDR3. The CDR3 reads CASSQDRRNEQFF. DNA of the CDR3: TGTGCCAGCAGCCAAGATCGGCGGAATGAGCAGTTCTTC. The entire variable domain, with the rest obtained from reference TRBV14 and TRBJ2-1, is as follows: EAGVTQFPSHSVIEKGQTVTLRCDPISGHDNLYWYRRVMGKEIKFLLHFVKESKQDESGMPNNRFLAERTGGTYSTLKVQPAELEDSGVYFCASSQDRRNEQFFGPGTRLTVL.

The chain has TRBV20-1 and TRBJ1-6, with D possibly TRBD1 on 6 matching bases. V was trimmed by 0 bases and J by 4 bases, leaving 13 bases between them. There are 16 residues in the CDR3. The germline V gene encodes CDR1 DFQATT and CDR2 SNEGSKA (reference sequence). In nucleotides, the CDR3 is TGCAGTGCTAGAGATCTACAGGGAACTTATAATTCACCCCTCCACTTT. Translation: CSARDLQGTYNSPLHF.

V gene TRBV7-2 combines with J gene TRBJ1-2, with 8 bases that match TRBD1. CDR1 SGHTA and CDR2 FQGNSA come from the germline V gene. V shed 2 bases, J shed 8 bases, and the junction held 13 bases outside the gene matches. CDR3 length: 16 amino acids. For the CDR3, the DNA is TGTGCCAGCAGCTTAAAAGGAGGGACAGGTGGTCGGGGCTACACCTTC. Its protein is CASSLKGGTGGRGYTF.

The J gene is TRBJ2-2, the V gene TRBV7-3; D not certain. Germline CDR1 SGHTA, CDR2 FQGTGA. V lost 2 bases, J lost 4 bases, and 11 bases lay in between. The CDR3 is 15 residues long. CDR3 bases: TGTGCCAGCAGCTTAGGCGACCGGAGCACCGGGGAGCTGTTTTTT. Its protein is CASSLGDRSTGELFF.